The TCR beta chain under discussion was sequenced for a study of blood T cell repertoires in COVID-19. About the study: Donors in the United States, Italy and Spain gave samples during acute or convalescent COVID-19. The cDNA or gDNA used as material had been derived from T cells, B-cell-depleted T cells, or PBMCs.

The ends were cut back, 6 bases at V and 0 bases at J, with 8 bases in the middle. Germline V lookup: CDR1 LGHDT, CDR2 YNNKEL (reference sequence). The CDR3 loop spans 13 amino acids. In the original processing: Amplification with reference gene primers provided the estimates of nucleated cell counts. Clones were read by immunoSEQ multiplex PCR, and TCRdb kept only the in-frame ones, dropping some. For V, J and clone size, that table is used; D and trimming come from the DNA. Seen here are about 130,000 clones, about 91% observed once, and the top ten hold 10%. The sample consisted of peripheral blood. This sequence was found in a man over 45 with acute or convalescent COVID-19. V gene TRBV3-1 (or the pseudogene TRBV3-2) combines with J gene TRBJ1-1; D possibly corresponds to TRBD1 (6 bases). DNA for the CDR3: TGTGCCAGCAGTAGACAGGTGAACACTGAAGCTTTCTTT. Translation: CASSRQVNTEAFF.